This is a list of T cell receptor beta chains from one sample in a study of blood T cell repertoires in COVID-19. TCRdb's copy holds only in-frame clones and misses some; the assay was immunoSEQ multiplex PCR. The sample contains some 180,000 clones, 88% of which appear only once. Sequences were obtained from peripheral blood. Receptor source: a man aged 35 to 55 with active or convalescent COVID-19. Both conserved end residues are part of each CDR3. The D gene is left open where the match is weak. A row's size may be missing; if present it is once, few, many or a size class.

>TRBJ1-1|once|-|TRBV27
TGTGCCACCGGATGGGGGGGCACTGAAGCTTTCTTT
CATGWGGTEAFF
>TRBJ1-4|-|TRBD1|TRBV7-9
TGTGCCAGCAGCTTAGGACAGGGAGGTAATGAAAAACTGTTTTTT
CASSLGQGGNEKLFF
>TRBJ2-7|-|-|TRBV6-5
TGTGCCAGCAGGAGACGGGAAGCCTACGAGCAGTACTTC
CASRRREAYEQYF
>TRBJ1-2|-|-|TRBV6-5
TGTGCCAGCAGTTACTCGTTAGTTTATGGCTACACCTTC
CASSYSLVYGYTF
>TRBJ1-4|-|TRBD1|TRBV19
TGTGCCAGTAGACTCGGAACAGGGGGAGTTCCATCATCCGGTGAAAAACTGTTTTTT
CASRLGTGGVPSSGEKLFF
>TRBJ2-1|-|-|TRBV14
TGTGCCAGCAGCCGCACCGTGCTAGCTTCAGTCAATGAGCAGTTCTTC
CASSRTVLASVNEQFF
>TRBJ1-5|-|TRBD1|TRBV28
TGTGCCAGCAGCCGACCTGGACAGGGCCTCAATCAGCCCCAGCATTTT
CASSRPGQGLNQPQHF
>TRBJ2-1|-|-|TRBV5-4
TGTGCCAGCAGCGGCGGGGCCTGGCGGGATGAGCAGTTCTTC
CASSGGAWRDEQFF
>TRBJ1-1|-|TRBD1|TRBV13
TGTGCCAGCAGTCTAACAGGGGGCGATCGCGACCCAGCTTTCTTT
CASSLTGGDRDPAFF
>TRBJ2-1|once|TRBD2|TRBV7-9
TGTGCCAGCAGCTCCCGGGGACTAGCGGAGACGAATGAGCAGTTCTTC
CASSSRGLAETNEQFF
>TRBJ2-1|-|-|TRBV28
TGTGCCAGCAGCAGCCAGGAGCGGATCTCCTACAATGAGCAGTTCTTC
CASSSQERISYNEQFF
>TRBJ2-3|-|TRBD1|TRBV5-6
TGTGCCAGCAGCTTGGTGGGACAGAAGACGTCCACAGATACGCAGTATTTT
CASSLVGQKTSTDTQYF
>TRBJ2-7|-|TRBD1|TRBV28
TGTGCCAGCAGCACACAGGGGGCCCACGAGCAGTACTTC
CASSTQGAHEQYF